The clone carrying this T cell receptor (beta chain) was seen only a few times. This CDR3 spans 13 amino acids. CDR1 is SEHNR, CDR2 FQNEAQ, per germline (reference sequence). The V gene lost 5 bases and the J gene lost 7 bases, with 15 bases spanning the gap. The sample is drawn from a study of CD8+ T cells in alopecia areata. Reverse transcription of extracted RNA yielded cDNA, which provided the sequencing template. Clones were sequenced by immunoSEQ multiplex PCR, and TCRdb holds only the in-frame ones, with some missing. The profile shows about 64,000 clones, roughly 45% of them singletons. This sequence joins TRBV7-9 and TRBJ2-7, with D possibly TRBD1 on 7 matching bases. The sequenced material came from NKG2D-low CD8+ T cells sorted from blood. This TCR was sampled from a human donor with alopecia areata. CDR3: CASSPQGGGEQYF. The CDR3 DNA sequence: TGTGCCAGCAGCCCTCAGGGGGGCGGTGAGCAGTACTTC.